The entry below gives a single T cell receptor beta chain sequence along with its context. The sample originates from a study of T cell changes during pregnancy in multiple sclerosis. Profiled with immunoSEQ multiplex PCR; TCRdb holds only in-frame clones, not every one. The sample holds roughly 38,000 clones, roughly 91% seen once. V shed 6 bases, J shed 2 bases, and the junction held 16 bases outside the gene matches. Germline lookup yields CDR1 ENHRY and CDR2 SYGVKD. The CDR3 contains 18 residues. This TCR was sampled from a female donor in good health, enrolled as a control in a pregnancy study. Material: CD4+ T cells from peripheral blood mononuclear cells, obtained in the second trimester of pregnancy. The chain employs TRBV10-3 and TRBJ2-3; 8 bases align to TRBD2. DNA for the CDR3: TGTGCCATCAGCCCTACTAAAACTAGCGGAGCGTACACAGATACGCAGTATTTT. Protein product: CAISPTKTSGAYTDTQYF.